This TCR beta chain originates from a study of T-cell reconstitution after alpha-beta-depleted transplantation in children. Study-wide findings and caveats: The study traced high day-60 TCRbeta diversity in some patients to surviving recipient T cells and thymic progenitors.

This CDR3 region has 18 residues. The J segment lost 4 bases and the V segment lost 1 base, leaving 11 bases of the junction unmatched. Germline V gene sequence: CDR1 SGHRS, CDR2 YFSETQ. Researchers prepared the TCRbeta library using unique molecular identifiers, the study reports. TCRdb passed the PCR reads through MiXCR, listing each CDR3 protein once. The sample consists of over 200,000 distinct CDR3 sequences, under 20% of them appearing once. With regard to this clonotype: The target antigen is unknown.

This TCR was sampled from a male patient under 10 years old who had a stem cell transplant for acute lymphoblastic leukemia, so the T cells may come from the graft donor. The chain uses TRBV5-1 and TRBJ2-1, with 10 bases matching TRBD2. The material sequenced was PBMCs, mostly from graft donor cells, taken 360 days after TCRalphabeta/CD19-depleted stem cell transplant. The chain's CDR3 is CASSLSLAGASLYNEQFF. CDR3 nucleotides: TGCGCCAGCAGCTTGAGCCTAGCGGGGGCCAGCTTATACAATGAGCAGTTCTTC.